This entry lists 2 T cell receptor beta chains sequenced from one sample in a study of ipilimumab plus nivolumab after autologous stem cell transplantation. Profiling relied on immunoSEQ multiplex PCR, and the TCRdb table lists in-frame clones only, not all of them. The sample includes about 40,000 clones, more than 85% of them seen just once. This material consisted of PBMCs, taken in a trial of ipilimumab plus nivolumab as post-transplant consolidation. Receptor source: a male donor with multiple myeloma.

This rearrangement joins TRBV4-2 to TRBJ2-7; no clear D. V was shortened by 4 bases and J by 3 bases, with 10 bases between the two germline ends. This CDR3 comprises 13 residues. Per germline, CDR1 LGHNA and CDR2 YNFKEQ. CDR3 protein: CASSPDPNYEQYF. CDR3 DNA sequence: TGTGCCAGCAGCCCCGACCCAAACTACGAGCAGTACTTC.

The chain couples TRBV7-2 to TRBJ1-2, with TRBD1 identical over 8 bases. Germline trimming cut 5 bases from V and 8 bases from J; bases unmatched to any gene: 10. This CDR3 has 14 residues. Germline V gene data show CDR1 as SGHTA and CDR2 as FQGNSA. This chain's CDR3 is CASSPDRASRGYTF. The CDR3 DNA follows: TGTGCCAGCAGCCCGGACAGGGCTAGTCGCGGCTACACCTTC. The full variable domain, in which reference TRBV7-2 and TRBJ1-2 provide the parts outside the CDR3, is GAGVSQSPSNKVTEKGKDVELRCDPISGHTALYWYRQSLGQGLEFLIYFQGNSAPDKSGLPSDRFSAERTGGSVSTLTIQRTQQEDSAVYLCASSPDRASRGYTFGSGTRLTVV.